The rows below give T cell receptor beta chains drawn from one sample of a study of shared clonotypes between healthy human individuals. This table comes from immunoSEQ multiplex PCR, and its TCRdb copy is limited to in-frame clones, with some not included. The sample has approximately 1.5 million clones; about 98.5% are singletons. Sequencing was performed on naive CD4+ T cells sorted from blood. Every receptor here comes from a man aged 30-40 years in good health. CDR3s include the opening cysteine and the closing phenylalanine or tryptophan. The D gene is left open where the match is weak. Only some rows state a clone size, as once, few, many or a class for expanded clones.

j_call	d_call	clone_size	v_call	cdr3_aa	cdr3_nt
TRBJ2-7	-	-	TRBV30	CAWSLDFNYEQYF	TGTGCCTGGAGTTTAGACTTTAACTACGAGCAGTACTTC
TRBJ2-5	-	once	TRBV28	CASDHTGTSTQYF	TGTGCCAGCGATCACACCGGGACATCTACCCAGTACTTC
TRBJ2-7	TRBD2	-	TRBV5-4	CASSLPGLAGSYEQYF	TGTGCCAGCAGCCTCCCCGGACTAGCGGGGTCCTACGAGCAGTACTTC
TRBJ2-2	TRBD2	-	TRBV5-4	CASSLGGLAGPTGELFF	TGTGCCAGCAGCTTGGGGGGGCTAGCGGGGCCCACCGGGGAGCTGTTTTTT
TRBJ2-2	-	-	TRBV9	CASSVGAQSTGELFF	TGTGCCAGCAGCGTAGGTGCCCAAAGTACCGGGGAGCTGTTTTTT
TRBJ1-5	-	-	TRBV11-2	CASSLDEGNQPQHF	TGTGCCAGCAGCTTAGATGAAGGAAATCAGCCCCAGCATTTT
TRBJ2-2	-	once	TRBV9	CASSVGISTAGELFF	TGTGCCAGCAGCGTAGGGATAAGTACCGCTGGGGAGCTGTTTTTT
TRBJ2-1	-	-	TRBV28	CASSLWGAGYNEQFF	TGTGCCAGCAGTTTATGGGGGGCCGGATACAATGAGCAGTTCTTC
TRBJ2-7	-	-	TRBV19	CASSISTVGSYEQYF	TGTGCCAGTAGTATCTCCACGGTGGGATCCTACGAGCAGTACTTC
TRBJ2-3	-	-	TRBV29-1	CSVMGQLVADTQYF	TGCAGCGTTATGGGTCAATTGGTCGCAGATACGCAGTATTTT
TRBJ2-4	-	-	TRBV18	CASSPGDEKNIQYF	TGTGCCAGCTCACCAGGGGACGAGAAAAACATTCAGTACTTC
TRBJ1-2	TRBD1	once	TRBV9	CASSARQGANYGYTF	TGTGCCAGCAGCGCTAGACAGGGCGCGAACTATGGCTACACCTTC
TRBJ2-7	TRBD2	-	TRBV6-5	CASRWTSGSEEQYF	TGTGCCAGCAGGTGGACTAGCGGGAGCGAAGAGCAGTACTTC
TRBJ2-7	-	-	TRBV27	CASSLTGKNYEQYF	TGTGCCAGCAGTTTAACAGGAAAAAACTACGAGCAGTACTTC
TRBJ2-3	TRBD1	-	TRBV11-2	CASSVGTGVINGRADTQYF	TGTGCCAGCAGCGTTGGGACAGGGGTTATTAACGGTCGCGCAGATACGCAGTATTTT
TRBJ2-7	TRBD2	-	TRBV19	CASSTTGLNYEQYF	TGTGCCAGTAGTACAACGGGACTAAACTACGAGCAGTACTTC
TRBJ2-7	-	-	TRBV6-5	CASSYSPAVSYEQYF	TGTGCCAGCAGTTACTCGCCCGCGGTTTCCTACGAGCAGTACTTC
TRBJ2-3	-	-	TRBV19	CASSIGGRGTDTQYF	TGTGCCAGTAGTATAGGTGGGAGGGGGACAGATACGCAGTATTTT
TRBJ2-1	-	-	TRBV5-1	CASSYSPNNEQFF	TGCGCCAGCAGTTACAGCCCCAACAATGAGCAGTTCTTC